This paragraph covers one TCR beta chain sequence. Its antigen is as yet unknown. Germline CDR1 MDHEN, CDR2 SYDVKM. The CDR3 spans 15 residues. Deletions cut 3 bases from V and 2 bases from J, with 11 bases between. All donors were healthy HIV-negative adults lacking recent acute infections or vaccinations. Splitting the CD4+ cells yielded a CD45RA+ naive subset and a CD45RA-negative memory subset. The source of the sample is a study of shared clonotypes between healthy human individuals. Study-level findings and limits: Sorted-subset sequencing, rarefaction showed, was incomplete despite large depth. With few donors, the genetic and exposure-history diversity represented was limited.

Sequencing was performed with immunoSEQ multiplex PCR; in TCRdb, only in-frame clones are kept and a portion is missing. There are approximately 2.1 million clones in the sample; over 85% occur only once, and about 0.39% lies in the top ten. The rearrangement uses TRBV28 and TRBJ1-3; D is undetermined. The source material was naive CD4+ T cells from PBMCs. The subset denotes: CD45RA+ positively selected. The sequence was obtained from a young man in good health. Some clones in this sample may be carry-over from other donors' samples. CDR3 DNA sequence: TGTGCCAGCAGTTTTGGTAGGGAAGCTGGAAACACCATATATTTT. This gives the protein CASSFGREAGNTIYF.